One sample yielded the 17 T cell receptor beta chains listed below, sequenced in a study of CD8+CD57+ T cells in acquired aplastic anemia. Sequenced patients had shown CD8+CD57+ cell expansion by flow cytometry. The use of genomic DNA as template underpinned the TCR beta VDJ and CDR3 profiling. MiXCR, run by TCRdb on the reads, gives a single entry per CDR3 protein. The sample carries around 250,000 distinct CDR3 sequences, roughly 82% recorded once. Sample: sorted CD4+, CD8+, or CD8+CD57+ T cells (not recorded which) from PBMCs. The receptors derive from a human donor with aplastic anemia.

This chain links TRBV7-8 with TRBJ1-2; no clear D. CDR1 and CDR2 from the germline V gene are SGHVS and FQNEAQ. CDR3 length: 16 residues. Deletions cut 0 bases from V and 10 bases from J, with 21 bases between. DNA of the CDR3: TGTGCCAGCAGCTTAGCGGGAGGTCCCGCTACGCATGACTACACCTTC. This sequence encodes CASSLAGGPATHDYTF.

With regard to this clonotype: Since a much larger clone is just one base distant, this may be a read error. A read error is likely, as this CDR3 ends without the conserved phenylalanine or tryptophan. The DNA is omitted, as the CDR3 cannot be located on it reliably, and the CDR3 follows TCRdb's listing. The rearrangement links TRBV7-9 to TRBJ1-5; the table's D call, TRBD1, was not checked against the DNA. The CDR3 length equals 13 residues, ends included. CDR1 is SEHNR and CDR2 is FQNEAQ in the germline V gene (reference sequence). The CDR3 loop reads CASSLNRGAPTSS.

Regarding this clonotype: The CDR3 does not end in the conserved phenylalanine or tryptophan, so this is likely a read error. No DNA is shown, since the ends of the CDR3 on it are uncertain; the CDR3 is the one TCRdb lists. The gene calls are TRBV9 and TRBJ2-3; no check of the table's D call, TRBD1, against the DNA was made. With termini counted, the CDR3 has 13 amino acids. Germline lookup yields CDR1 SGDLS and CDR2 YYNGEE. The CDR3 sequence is CASSVGGVYSQPL.

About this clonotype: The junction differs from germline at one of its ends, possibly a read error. This CDR3 is CASGIGGGRDEQFF. CDR3 nucleotide sequence: TGTGCCAGCGGGATAGGCGGGGGTAGGGATGAGCAGTTCTTC. The rearrangement joins TRBV5-1 to TRBJ2-1; 7 nucleotides align to TRBD2. Germline loops: CDR1 SGHRS, CDR2 YFSETQ. This CDR3 spans 14 amino acids.

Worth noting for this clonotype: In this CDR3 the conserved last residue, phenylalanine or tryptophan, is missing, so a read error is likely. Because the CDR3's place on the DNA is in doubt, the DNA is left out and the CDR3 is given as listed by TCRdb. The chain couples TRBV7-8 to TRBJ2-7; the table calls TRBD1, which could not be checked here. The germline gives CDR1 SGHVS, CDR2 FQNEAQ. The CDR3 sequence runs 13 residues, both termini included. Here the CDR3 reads CASSHGAGADKYL.

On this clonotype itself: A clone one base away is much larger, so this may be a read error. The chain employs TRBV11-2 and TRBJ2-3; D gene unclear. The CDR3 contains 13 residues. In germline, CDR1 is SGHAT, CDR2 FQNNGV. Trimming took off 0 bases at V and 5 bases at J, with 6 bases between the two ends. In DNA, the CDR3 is TGTGCCAGCAGCTTAGATGGCAGAGATACGCAGTATTTT. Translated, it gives CASSLDGRDTQYF.

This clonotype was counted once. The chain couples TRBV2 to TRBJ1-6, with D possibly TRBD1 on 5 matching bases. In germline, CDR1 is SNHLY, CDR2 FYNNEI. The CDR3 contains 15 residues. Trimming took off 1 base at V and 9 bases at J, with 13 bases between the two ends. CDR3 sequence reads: CASSEGGTGSSPLHF. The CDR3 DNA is TGTGCCAGCAGTGAAGGGGGGACGGGCAGTTCACCCCTCCACTTT.

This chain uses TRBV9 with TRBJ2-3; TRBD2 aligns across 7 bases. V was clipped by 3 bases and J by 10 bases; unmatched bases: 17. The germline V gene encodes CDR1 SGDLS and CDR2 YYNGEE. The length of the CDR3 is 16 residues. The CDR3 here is CASSGLAGNTAEPQYF. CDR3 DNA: TGTGCCAGCAGCGGATTAGCGGGTAACACCGCGGAGCCGCAGTATTTT.

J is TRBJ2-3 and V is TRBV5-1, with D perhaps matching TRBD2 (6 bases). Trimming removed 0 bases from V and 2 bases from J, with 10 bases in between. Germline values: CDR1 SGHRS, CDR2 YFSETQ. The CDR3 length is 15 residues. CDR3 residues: CASSLAEGHTDTQYF. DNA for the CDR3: TGCGCCAGCAGCTTGGCGGAGGGGCACACAGATACGCAGTATTTT.

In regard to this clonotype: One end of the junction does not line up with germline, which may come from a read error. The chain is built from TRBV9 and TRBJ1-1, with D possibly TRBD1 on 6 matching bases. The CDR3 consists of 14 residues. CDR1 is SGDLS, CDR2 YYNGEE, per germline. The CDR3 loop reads CASSLAGGNTDAFF. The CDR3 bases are TGCGCCAGCAGCTTGGCTGGGGGCAACACTGACGCTTTCTTT.

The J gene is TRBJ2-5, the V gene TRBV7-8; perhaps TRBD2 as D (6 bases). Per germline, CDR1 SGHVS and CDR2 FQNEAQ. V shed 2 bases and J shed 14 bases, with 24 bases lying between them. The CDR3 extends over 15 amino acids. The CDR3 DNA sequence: TGTGCCAGCAGCTTAAGGGAGGTCCCGATACGCAGCATTTACTTC. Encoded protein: CASSLREVPIRSIYF.

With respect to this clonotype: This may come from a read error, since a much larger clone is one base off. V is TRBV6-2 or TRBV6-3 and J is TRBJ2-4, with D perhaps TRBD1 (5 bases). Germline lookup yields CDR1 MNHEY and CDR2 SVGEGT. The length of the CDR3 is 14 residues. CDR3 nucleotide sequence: TGTGCCAGCAAGAAGACAGAGGATGAAAACATTCGGTACTTC. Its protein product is CASKKTEDENIRYF.

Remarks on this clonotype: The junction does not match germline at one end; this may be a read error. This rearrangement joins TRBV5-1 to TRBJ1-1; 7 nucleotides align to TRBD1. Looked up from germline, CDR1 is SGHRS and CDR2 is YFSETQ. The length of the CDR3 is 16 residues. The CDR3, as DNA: TGTGCCAGCAGCCAGGGGGACTCAAGCTCGAGGACTGAAGCTTTCTTT. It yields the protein CASSQGDSSSRTEAFF.

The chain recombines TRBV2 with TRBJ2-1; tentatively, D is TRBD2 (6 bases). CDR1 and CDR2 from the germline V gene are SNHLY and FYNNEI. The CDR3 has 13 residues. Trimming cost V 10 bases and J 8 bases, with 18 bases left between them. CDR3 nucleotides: TGTGCCATCGCTAGCGAGGCGTACCATGAGCAGTTCTTC. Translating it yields CAIASEAYHEQFF.

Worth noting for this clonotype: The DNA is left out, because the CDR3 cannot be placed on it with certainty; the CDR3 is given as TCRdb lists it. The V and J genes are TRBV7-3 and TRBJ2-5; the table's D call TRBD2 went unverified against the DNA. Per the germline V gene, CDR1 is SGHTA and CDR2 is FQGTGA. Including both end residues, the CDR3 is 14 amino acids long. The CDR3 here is CASSPSHYEQYVGF.

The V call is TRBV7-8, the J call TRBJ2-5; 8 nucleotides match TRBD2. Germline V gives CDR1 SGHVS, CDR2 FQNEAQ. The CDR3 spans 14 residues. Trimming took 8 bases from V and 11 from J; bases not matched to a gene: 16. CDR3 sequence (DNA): TGTGCCAGCGACTTAGCGGGATGCCCCGATACGCAGTACTTC. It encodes CASDLAGCPDTQYF.

CDR3 coding DNA: TGTGCCAGCAGCGGCCCAAGGGGGGAAACGCAGTATTACTTC. The encoded protein is CASSGPRGETQYYF. This chain links TRBV9 with TRBJ2-5; TRBD1 or TRBD2 may be the D gene (6 bases each). CDR1 is SGDLS, CDR2 YYNGEE, per germline. This CDR3 is 14 amino acids long. Trimming took off 3 bases at V and 14 bases at J, with 23 bases between the two ends.